A selection of T cell receptor beta chains follows, all from one sample in a study of T-cell reconstitution after alpha-beta-depleted transplantation in children. One entry per CDR3 protein, called by TCRdb with MiXCR from the PCR reads. The sample lists just over 350,000 distinct CDR3 sequences, less than 15% seen once, with roughly 4.3% in the top ten. The specimen comprised PBMCs, sampled from the stem cell graft. Receptors were obtained from a human donor who donated a stem cell graft to a child with Fanconi anemia. CDR3s include the opening cysteine and the closing phenylalanine or tryptophan. Fields, in order: CDR3 DNA, CDR3 protein, D gene, J gene, V gene, clone size. The D gene is left open where the match is weak. Expanded clones are given a class, and other clones once, few, many or no size at all.

TGTGCCAGCAGCTCTTTGGGGGGAGATACGCAGTATTTT CASSSLGGDTQYF - TRBJ2-3 TRBV7-3 -
TGTGCCAGCGGACCGTACTCTGGAAACACCATATATTTT CASGPYSGNTIYF - TRBJ1-3 TRBV12-3/TRBV12-4 many
TGCGCCAGCAGCCAAGGATTCGGTGCTGGAAACACCATATATTTT CASSQGFGAGNTIYF - TRBJ1-3 TRBV4-3 -
TGCGCCAGCAGTGAGTCGAAAGGGTCTGGCTACACCTTC CASSESKGSGYTF - TRBJ1-2 TRBV10-1 few
TGCAGTGCTAGCAGGGGGCGAAGCAAAGATACGCAGTATTTT CSASRGRSKDTQYF TRBD1 TRBJ2-3 TRBV20-1 many
TGTGCCAGCAGTTTTACCTCCAGGGGGGGAGACGAGCAGTACTTC CASSFTSRGGDEQYF - TRBJ2-7 TRBV27 few
TGTGCCAGCAGCCACCGTGGGGCAGGAGGAAACACCATATATTTT CASSHRGAGGNTIYF - TRBJ1-3 TRBV14 -
TGCGCCAGCAGCACCGGGACAGCTTCGAATGAGCAGTTCTTC CASSTGTASNEQFF TRBD1 TRBJ2-1 TRBV5-1 few
TGTGCCAGCAGCCAAGAATTCGGGCTAGCGGGGGGGTGGGCCAACGAGCAGTACTTC CASSQEFGLAGGWANEQYF TRBD2 TRBJ2-7 TRBV4-2 few
TGTGCCAGCAGCCAAGCGGGGGGCCCAACCGGGGAGCTGTTTTTT CASSQAGGPTGELFF - TRBJ2-2 TRBV14 -
TGTGCCAGCAGCCTATTGGACATCTACGAGCAGTACTTC CASSLLDIYEQYF - TRBJ2-7 TRBV7-8 -
TGTGCCAGCGGAATAGGACAGGGTGCCACCGGGGAGCTGTTTTTT CASGIGQGATGELFF TRBD1 TRBJ2-2 TRBV9 many
TGCGCCAGCACCCCGGGTGGTGAGAACACCGGGGAGCTGTTTTTT CASTPGGENTGELFF - TRBJ2-2 TRBV5-1 many
TGTGCCAGCAGCGTAGGTGGGGGAATGGTTGAAGCTTTCTTT CASSVGGGMVEAFF - TRBJ1-1 TRBV9 many
TGTGCCAGCAGCCAAGAAGGAGAGGCCGATTCACCCCTCCACTTT CASSQEGEADSPLHF - TRBJ1-6 TRBV3-1 few
TGTGCCAGCAGCTTAGCAGGGACAGGGGTAGAGACCCAGTACTTC CASSLAGTGVETQYF TRBD1 TRBJ2-5 TRBV7-2 few
TGTGCCAGCAGTTACTCTTTACACAGACAATACTATGGCTACACCTTC CASSYSLHRQYYGYTF - TRBJ1-2 TRBV6-5 few
TGTGCCAGCAGCATAATGGGTACAGATACGCAGTATTTT CASSIMGTDTQYF - TRBJ2-3 TRBV7-9 few
TGTGCCAGCAGTTCGGGCCAAATAGGGACAGGGGGTTTCTACAATGAGCAGTTCTTC CASSSGQIGTGGFYNEQFF TRBD1 TRBJ2-1 TRBV6-2/TRBV6-3 few
TGCGCCAGCAGCCAACCCGGACAGCTTGAAGCTTTCTTT CASSQPGQLEAFF - TRBJ1-1 TRBV4-3 few
TGCAGCGTCAAGGACAGGAACGGCGCCGGGGAGCTGTTTTTT CSVKDRNGAGELFF TRBD1 TRBJ2-2 TRBV29-1 few
TGCAGCGTCGACAGGGGTCGCACAGATACGCAGTATTTT CSVDRGRTDTQYF TRBD1 TRBJ2-3 TRBV29-1 -
TGCGCCAGCAGCTTTCCCGGGACAGGGACGAACACTGAAGCTTTCTTT CASSFPGTGTNTEAFF TRBD1 TRBJ1-1 TRBV5-1 few
TGTGCCAGCAGTTTGCGATCTTCTGGAAACACCATATATTTT CASSLRSSGNTIYF - TRBJ1-3 TRBV12-3/TRBV12-4 few
TGCAGCGTTGAAGATCCTGATCTTGAGGGCACAGATACGCAGTATTTT CSVEDPDLEGTDTQYF - TRBJ2-3 TRBV29-1 many
TGTGCCAGCAGTTTATTGGGACAGGGGGCAGATACGCAGTATTTT CASSLLGQGADTQYF TRBD1 TRBJ2-3 TRBV27 few
TGTGCCAGCAGTTTGGGGTTCGGGGCAGGGGGTCAGCCCCAGCATTTT CASSLGFGAGGQPQHF TRBD1 TRBJ1-5 TRBV28 -
TGCAGCGTTGAAGTCGGCGATGGAACAGATACGCAGTATTTT CSVEVGDGTDTQYF - TRBJ2-3 TRBV29-1 -
TGTGCCATCAGTGAGCGAGCGGACCGAAATGCGCAGTATTTT CAISERADRNAQYF - TRBJ2-3 TRBV10-3 -
TGTGCCAGCAGCCGGCCGGGGGGCACTGAAGCTTTCTTT CASSRPGGTEAFF - TRBJ1-1 TRBV7-2 few
TGTGCCAGCAGCCGACAGGGAAGCGTGGGAAACACCATATATTTT CASSRQGSVGNTIYF TRBD1 TRBJ1-3 TRBV6-5 many
TGTGCCACCAGTGATTTCTGGAATACGCAGTATTTT CATSDFWNTQYF - TRBJ2-3 TRBV24-1 few
TGTGCCAGCAGCTTAAATGGAGGGAATGAAAAACTGTTTTTT CASSLNGGNEKLFF - TRBJ1-4 TRBV7-6 -
TGTGCCAGCAGTTGGACAGGGGGAAATCAGCCCCAGCATTTT CASSWTGGNQPQHF TRBD1 TRBJ1-5 TRBV6-2/TRBV6-3 many
TGTGCCAGCAGCTTGGATCTTGTTCAGTTCGGGTCACCCCTCCACTTT CASSLDLVQFGSPLHF - TRBJ1-6 TRBV11-3 many
TGTGCCAGCAGCTTGGGGGGGGGCGGCGATCAGCCCCAGCATTTT CASSLGGGGDQPQHF - TRBJ1-5 TRBV5-5 -
TGTGCCAGCAGTTTCGAAGGCCGCACAGATACGCAGTATTTT CASSFEGRTDTQYF - TRBJ2-3 TRBV12-3/TRBV12-4 many
TGTGCCAGCAGCTTAAGAAGATACTTGGGGGAGACCCAGTACTTC CASSLRRYLGETQYF - TRBJ2-5 TRBV5-6 many
TGTGCCAGCAGTGAATTTCGGGACAGCCCGCCCCAGCATTTT CASSEFRDSPPQHF TRBD1 TRBJ1-5 TRBV2 -
TGTGCCAGCAGTTACAGGGTCGATCAGCCCCAGCATTTT CASSYRVDQPQHF - TRBJ1-5 TRBV6-5 -
TGTGCCAGCAGACCTCCGGGTGCCAACTTTGGAGATACGCAGTATTTT CASRPPGANFGDTQYF - TRBJ2-3 TRBV7-9 few
TGTGCCACCAGCAGAAGTGACAGGGGACGAGGGGAGACCCAGTACTTC CATSRSDRGRGETQYF TRBD1 TRBJ2-5 TRBV15 few
TGTGCCAGCAGCCAAGAGTACATTACTCGACAACCTTATAGCAATCAGCCCCAGCATTTT CASSQEYITRQPYSNQPQHF - TRBJ1-5 TRBV3-1 few
TGCAGTGCTAGAGCCCGGGGGTCCTACGAGCAGTACTTC CSARARGSYEQYF - TRBJ2-7 TRBV20-1 -
TGTGCCTGTCGTGGGACAGGGGACGGCATTCAGTACTTC CACRGTGDGIQYF TRBD1 TRBJ2-4 TRBV6-1 -
TGCGCCAGCAGCTTGGCAGGCAGGGCGGACACTGAAGCTTTCTTT CASSLAGRADTEAFF - TRBJ1-1 TRBV5-1 -
TGTGCCAGCAGCTTAGGACGACAGGGCCATGGCTACACCTTC CASSLGRQGHGYTF TRBD1 TRBJ1-2 TRBV11-2 many
TGTGCCAGCAGTTCCTCCAGGGTAATTGGCTCCTACAATGAGCAGTTCTTC CASSSSRVIGSYNEQFF - TRBJ2-1 TRBV6-5 many
TGTGCCATCAGCCCGGTTGGGATTGACTATGGCTACACCTTC CAISPVGIDYGYTF - TRBJ1-2 TRBV10-3 -
TGCGCCAGCAGCCAAGTTTGGGGGGGGGTAGACACTGAAGCTTTCTTT CASSQVWGGVDTEAFF - TRBJ1-1 TRBV4-3 -
TGCAGTGCTAGAGAGGGGCAGCTTGGAAACACCATATATTTT CSAREGQLGNTIYF - TRBJ1-3 TRBV20-1 -
TGTGCCAGCAGTTTTAACAGAAATCAGCCCCAGCATTTT CASSFNRNQPQHF - TRBJ1-5 TRBV12-3/TRBV12-4 many
TGTGCCAGCAGCCAAGATTCAGGGCTCTCCAACACCGGGGAGCTGTTTTTT CASSQDSGLSNTGELFF - TRBJ2-2 TRBV4-2 many